These 25 T cell receptor beta chains came from one sample sequenced in a study of cytomegalovirus exposure and HLA in healthy donors. Vbeta (60) and Jbeta (13) primers were used in the PCR. Data came from immunoSEQ multiplex PCR; TCRdb stores just in-frame clones and leaves some out. This sample has around 150,000 clones, with 75% to 80% found just once. The material sequenced was PBMCs. These receptors were taken from a man younger than 40 in good health and CMV-seronegative.

V and J are TRBV18 and TRBJ2-7; D possibly corresponds to TRBD1 (6 bases). The CDR3 loop spans 15 amino acids. Trimming took off 3 bases at V and 6 bases at J, with 18 bases between the two ends. Germline CDR1 KGHSH, CDR2 LQKENI. CDR3 nucleotides: TGTGCCAGCTCACCTTCCGGGACAACGGGGCTCGAGCAGTACTTC. Encoded protein: CASSPSGTTGLEQYF.

This clone was recorded a few times. The CDR3 reads CASSLSSGPYEQYF. The CDR3 region has the DNA TGTGCCAGCAGTTTATCCAGCGGCCCCTACGAGCAGTACTTC. The chain couples TRBV27 to TRBJ2-7, with D tentatively TRBD2 (5 bases). Looked up from germline, CDR1 is MNHEY and CDR2 is SMNVEV (reference sequence). Between the trimmed V and J ends, which lost 0 bases and 2 bases, there was a span of 8 bases. This CDR3 contains 14 residues.

This chain links TRBV11-3 with TRBJ2-7; TRBD2 might be the D (6 bases). The CDR3 runs to 14 residues. The germline gives CDR1 SGHNT, CDR2 YENEEA. V was shortened by 7 bases and J by 5 bases, with 18 bases between the two germline ends. CDR3: CASTLGRDRHEQYF. As DNA, the CDR3 is TGTGCCAGCACCTTGGGGCGGGACCGGCACGAGCAGTACTTC.

The V gene is TRBV12-5, the J gene TRBJ2-1; a possible D gene is TRBD1 (6 bases). The CDR3 totals 14 residues. Germline CDR1 reads LGHNT; CDR2 reads FRNRAP. Trimming pared 7 bases from V and 7 bases from J, leaving 17 bases between. Here the CDR3 reads CASDPRAGVNEQFF. In DNA form, the CDR3 reads TGTGCTAGTGATCCGCGGGCAGGGGTAAATGAGCAGTTCTTC.

This rearrangement joins TRBV5-1 to TRBJ1-4; TRBD1 is a possible D gene (5 bases). Per the germline V gene, CDR1 is SGHRS and CDR2 is YFSETQ. This CDR3 contains 17 residues. V gave up 7 bases and J gave up 4 bases, with 23 bases separating them. CDR3 coding DNA: TGCGCCAGCTGGAACCCCCGGAGATTAGGGGATAATGAAAAACTGTTTTTT. Translated: CASWNPRRLGDNEKLFF.

The chain is built from TRBV4-1 and TRBJ2-7, with D perhaps TRBD2 (5 bases). Trimming removed 0 bases from V and 3 bases from J, with 15 bases in between. CDR1 is MGHRA, CDR2 YSYEKL, per germline. This CDR3 contains 16 residues. The CDR3 sequence: CASSQDIGIVGYEQYF. CDR3 coding DNA: TGCGCCAGCAGCCAAGATATCGGGATAGTGGGCTACGAGCAGTACTTC.

V usage is TRBV6-1 and J usage is TRBJ2-7, with D possibly TRBD1 on 6 matching bases. V was cut by 9 bases and J by 2 bases, with 14 bases left in between. Germline lookup yields CDR1 MNHNS and CDR2 SASEGT. The CDR3 is made up of 13 amino acids. CDR3 amino acids: CASFTGSPYEQYF. CDR3 coding DNA: TGTGCCAGTTTTACAGGGAGTCCCTACGAGCAGTACTTC.

The chain joins TRBV2 to TRBJ2-1; 10 bases align to TRBD1. The V gene's germline CDR1 is SNHLY and CDR2 FYNNEI. The CDR3 covers 12 residues. Trimming took 10 bases from V and 8 from J; bases not matched to a gene: 5. CDR3 in DNA: TGTGCCACAGGGACAGGGGTGGATGAGCAGTTCTTC. This encodes CATGTGVDEQFF. Together with reference TRBV2 and TRBJ2-1, the CDR3 gives the full variable domain: EPEVTQTPSHQVTQMGQEVILRCVPISNHLYFYWYRQILGQKVEFLVSFYNNEISEKSEIFDDQFSVERPDGSNFTLKIRSTKLEDSAMYFCATGTGVDEQFFGPGTRLTVL.

The rearrangement joins TRBV10-1 to TRBJ2-2; D possibly corresponds to TRBD2 (7 bases). V lost 6 bases to trimming and J lost 1 base, with 15 bases between them. The germline V gene encodes CDR1 WNHNN and CDR2 SYGVQD (reference sequence). The CDR3 has 16 residues. CDR3 DNA: TGCGCCAGCAGCCCTATAGGGGGGGGGAACACCGGGGAGCTGTTTTTT. Protein: CASSPIGGGNTGELFF.

The chain is built from TRBV27 and TRBJ2-1; a weak D match, TRBD1 (6 bases). V lost 5 bases and J lost 9, with 14 bases in between. Germline V gene sequence: CDR1 MNHEY, CDR2 SMNVEV (reference sequence). The CDR3 is 13 amino acids. The CDR3 bases are TGTGCCAGCAGTGGTACAGGGTTGAGTGAGCAGTTCTTC. It codes for CASSGTGLSEQFF.

The chain has TRBV6-5 and TRBJ2-1; 9 bases map to TRBD2. Germline-derived CDR1 and CDR2 are MNHEY and SVGAGI. CDR3 size: 15 residues. V gave up 2 bases and J gave up 4 bases; unmatched junction bases: 3. The DNA of the CDR3 is TGTGCCAGCAGTTACGCGGGGGGGGGATACAATGAGCAGTTCTTC. Its protein is CASSYAGGGYNEQFF.

The chain recombines TRBV28 with TRBJ1-2, with 10 bases that match TRBD1. The CDR3 extends over 14 amino acids. V lost 3 bases, J lost 6 bases, and 4 bases stayed unmatched. Germline-derived CDR1 and CDR2 are MDHEN and SYDVKM. The CDR3 reads CASSFPTGGHGYTF. The CDR3 nucleotides are TGTGCCAGCAGTTTTCCGACAGGGGGCCATGGCTACACCTTC.

The chain uses TRBV9 and TRBJ2-5; 7 positions agree with TRBD1. Germline V gene data show CDR1 as SGDLS and CDR2 as YYNGEE. This CDR3 region has 15 residues. V lost 2 bases to trimming and J lost 5 bases; unmatched junction nucleotides: 9. The CDR3 protein is CASSVERGRGETQYF. CDR3 nucleotide sequence: TGTGCCAGCAGCGTGGAAAGGGGGCGCGGGGAGACCCAGTACTTC.

This chain links TRBV5-4 with TRBJ2-5; 7 bases match TRBD2. The germline CDR1 and CDR2 sequences are SGHNT and YYREEE (reference sequence). This CDR3 is 14 amino acids long. V shed 4 bases, J shed 0 bases, and the junction held 3 bases outside the gene matches. CDR3 residues: CASSAGLHQETQYF. DNA for the CDR3: TGTGCCAGCAGCGCGGGACTACACCAAGAGACCCAGTACTTC.

This chain joins TRBV30 and TRBJ1-3; a weak D match, TRBD1 (6 bases). Between the trimmed V and J ends, which lost 3 bases and 2 bases, there was a span of 8 bases. There are 13 residues in the CDR3. Germline loops: CDR1 GTSNPN, CDR2 SVGIG (reference sequence). The CDR3 DNA reads as TGTGCCTGGAGAAGGACAGCTGGAAACACCATATATTTT. Its protein is CAWRRTAGNTIYF.

V usage is TRBV28 and J usage is TRBJ1-1, with TRBD1 matching over 9 bases. The J segment lost 4 bases and the V segment lost 6 bases, leaving 0 bases of the junction unmatched. Germline assignment: CDR1 MDHEN and CDR2 SYDVKM. This CDR3 is built from 12 residues. The CDR3 here is CASRTGGTEAFF. CDR3 DNA: TGTGCCAGCAGGACAGGGGGCACTGAAGCTTTCTTT. Using reference TRBV28 and TRBJ1-1 for the parts outside the CDR3, the full variable domain is DVKVTQSSRYLVKRTGEKVFLECVQDMDHENMFWYRQDPGLGLRLIYFSYDVKMKEKGDIPEGYSVSREKKERFSLILESASTNQTSMYLCASRTGGTEAFFGQGTRLTVV.

The chain links TRBV5-4 to TRBJ2-2, with 9 bases lining up with TRBD1. After removal of 0 bases from V and 6 bases from J, the junction contained 3 bases not matched to a gene. Germline V gives CDR1 SGHNT, CDR2 YYREEE (reference sequence). The CDR3 extends over 15 amino acids. CDR3 bases: TGTGCCAGCAGCTTGGGCGGGACAGGGCCCGGGGAGCTGTTTTTT. It yields the protein CASSLGGTGPGELFF.

J is TRBJ2-1 and V is TRBV5-1; 9 positions match TRBD2. Germline-derived CDR1 and CDR2 are SGHRS and YFSETQ. The CDR3 loop spans 16 amino acids. Trimming took 3 bases from V and 10 from J; bases not matched to a gene: 14. This CDR3 reads CASSSPGLAIPLEQFF. CDR3 sequence (DNA): TGCGCCAGCAGCTCCCCTGGACTAGCGATACCCTTGGAGCAGTTCTTC.

The rearrangement joins TRBV27 to TRBJ1-1, with D possibly matching TRBD1 (6 bases). There are 15 residues in the CDR3. Trimming stripped 2 bases from V and 3 bases from J, with 13 bases between. Germline CDR1 MNHEY, CDR2 SMNVEV (reference sequence). The CDR3 spells CASSLNLGTHTEAFF. The CDR3 coding sequence is TGTGCCAGCAGTTTAAATCTGGGGACACACACTGAAGCTTTCTTT.

On this clone itself: The germline gene is not matched at one end of the junction; a read error may be the cause. The CDR3 region has the DNA TGTGCTAGCAGCTTAGGTCAGTTTCCCACAGATACGCAGTATTTT. Encoded protein: CASSLGQFPTDTQYF. This chain links TRBV7-7 with TRBJ2-3; no firm D call. The CDR3 spans 15 residues. Germline assignment: CDR1 SSHAT and CDR2 FNYEAQ (reference sequence). The full variable domain, rest sourced from reference TRBV7-7 and TRBJ2-3, is GAGVSQSPRYKVTKRGQDVTLRCDPISSHATLYWYQQALGQGPEFLTYFNYEAQPDKSGLPSDRFSAERPEGSISTLTIQRTEQRDSAMYRCASSLGQFPTDTQYFGPGTRLTVL.

The rearrangement joins TRBV5-1 to TRBJ2-3; TRBD2 aligns across 11 bases. Trimming took 3 bases from V and 7 from J; bases not matched to a gene: 7. This CDR3 comprises 15 residues. The germline V gene has CDR1 SGHRS and CDR2 YFSETQ. CDR3 loop: CASSSGTSGPHTQYF. CDR3 DNA sequence: TGCGCCAGCAGCTCCGGGACTAGCGGCCCCCATACGCAGTATTTT.

The chain carries TRBV30 and TRBJ2-7; a possible D gene is TRBD1 (7 bases). The CDR3 runs 14 residues. Trimming left V 1 base short and J 0 bases short, with 10 bases between. Germline V gene lookup returns CDR1 GTSNPN and CDR2 SVGIG (reference sequence). The DNA for the CDR3 is TGTGCCTGGAGTGGGCGGGACAGCTCCTACGAGCAGTACTTC. This sequence encodes CAWSGRDSSYEQYF. Filled out from reference TRBV30 and TRBJ2-7, the complete variable domain reads SQTIHQWPATLVQPVGSPLSLECTVEGTSNPNLYWYRQAAGRGLQLLFYSVGIGQISSEVPQNLSASRPQDRQFILSSKKLLLSDSGFYLCAWSGRDSSYEQYFGPGTRLTVT.

This chain uses TRBV6-1 with TRBJ1-2, with 7 nucleotides matching TRBD1. V was clipped by 6 bases and J by 3 bases; unmatched bases: 10. Per germline, CDR1 MNHNS and CDR2 SASEGT. This CDR3 region has 15 residues. CDR3 residues: CASRPDRVRHYGYTF. DNA for the CDR3: TGTGCCAGCAGGCCCGACAGGGTTCGTCACTATGGCTACACCTTC.

The chain combines TRBV7-9 with TRBJ1-5; D remains unclear. Germline V CDR1 and CDR2: SEHNR, FQNEAQ (reference sequence). Trimming left V 3 bases short and J 4 bases short, with 4 bases between. This CDR3 contains 12 residues. CDR3 amino acids: CASSFGNQPQHF. As DNA, the CDR3 is TGTGCCAGCAGCTTCGGTAATCAGCCCCAGCATTTT.

The chain employs TRBV28 and TRBJ1-2, with D perhaps TRBD1 (5 bases). CDR1 is MDHEN and CDR2 is SYDVKM in the germline V gene. V shed 2 bases and J shed 3 bases, with 25 bases lying between them. CDR3 length: 19 amino acids. The CDR3 loop reads CASSLILLGSRGTDYGYTF. CDR3 in DNA: TGTGCCAGCAGTTTAATTCTGTTGGGAAGCCGCGGGACGGACTATGGCTACACCTTC.